This TCR beta chain was retrieved from a study of cytomegalovirus exposure and HLA in healthy donors. Study-level findings and limits: Prediction of most subjects' HLA-A and HLA-B alleles by TCR beta sequences was reportedly accurate.

The CDR3 loop spans 14 amino acids. CDR1 LNHDA and CDR2 SQIVND come from the germline V gene (reference sequence). With 10 bases removed from V and 4 bases from J, the gap between germline ends came to 19 bases. This clone showed up just a few times. Its antigen is still unknown. PCR involved 60 Vbeta and 13 Jbeta primers. TCRdb's copy holds only in-frame clones and misses some; the assay was immunoSEQ multiplex PCR. Of about 160,000 clones listed, around 80% are singletons. This chain links TRBV19 with TRBJ1-2, with D possibly being TRBD1 (6 bases). The receptor was isolated from a man in his forties in good health and CMV-seronegative. The specimen was PBMCs. The CDR3 loop reads CATEGRGAPYGYTF. The CDR3 bases are TGTGCCACTGAGGGCAGGGGCGCCCCCTATGGCTACACCTTC.